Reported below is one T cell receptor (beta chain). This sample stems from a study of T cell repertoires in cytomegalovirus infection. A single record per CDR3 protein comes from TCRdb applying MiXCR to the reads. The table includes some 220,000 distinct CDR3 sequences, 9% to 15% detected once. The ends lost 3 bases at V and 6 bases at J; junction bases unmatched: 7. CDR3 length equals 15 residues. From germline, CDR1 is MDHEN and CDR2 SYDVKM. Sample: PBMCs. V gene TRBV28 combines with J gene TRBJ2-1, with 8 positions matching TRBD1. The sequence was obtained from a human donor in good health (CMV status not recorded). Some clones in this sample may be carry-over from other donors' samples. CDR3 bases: TGTGCCAGCAGTTTCCTCCGGGACAGGACCAATGAGCAGTTCTTC. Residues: CASSFLRDRTNEQFF.